These 18 T cell receptor beta chains were all obtained from the same sample, sequenced in a study of blood T cell repertoires in COVID-19. TCRdb keeps only in-frame clones here, not all; method: immunoSEQ multiplex PCR. The data contain around 80,000 clones, around 85% of them singletons. Sequencing was carried out using peripheral blood. Receptors originate from a man aged 50 or older with COVID-19, enrolled during active disease.

The V call is TRBV10-3, the J call TRBJ1-2; TRBD1 matches at 8 bases. This CDR3 spans 18 amino acids. The junction had 17 bases not matched to a gene; V was cut back by 6 bases and J by 2 bases. In germline, CDR1 is ENHRY, CDR2 SYGVKD. The CDR3 loop is CAIRDSFGQGAPNYGYTF. CDR3 nucleotides: TGTGCCATCAGAGACTCATTCGGACAGGGCGCCCCAAACTATGGCTACACCTTC.

V and J are TRBV9 and TRBJ2-7; tentative D call: TRBD1 (5 bases). V gave up 0 bases and J gave up 6 bases, with 10 bases separating them. The germline gives CDR1 SGDLS, CDR2 YYNGEE. The CDR3 is 13 amino acids. CDR3 in DNA: TGTGCCAGCAGCGTAGTGCAGGGTAGCGAGCAGTACTTC. Translating it yields CASSVVQGSEQYF.

The chain is built from TRBV2 and TRBJ2-1; 9 bases match TRBD1. V gave up 6 bases and J gave up 7 bases; unmatched junction bases: 7. Germline V lookup: CDR1 SNHLY, CDR2 FYNNEI. This CDR3 is built from 14 residues. This chain's CDR3 is CASSDGTGPNEQFF. CDR3 sequence (DNA): TGTGCCAGCAGCGACGGGACAGGGCCGAATGAGCAGTTCTTC. Combining the CDR3 with reference TRBV2 and TRBJ2-1 gives the whole variable domain EPEVTQTPSHQVTQMGQEVILRCVPISNHLYFYWYRQILGQKVEFLVSFYNNEISEKSEIFDDQFSVERPDGSNFTLKIRSTKLEDSAMYFCASSDGTGPNEQFFGPGTRLTVL.

The chain uses TRBV7-9 and TRBJ1-5, with D tentatively TRBD1 (5 bases). The V gene lost 5 bases and the J gene lost 6 bases, with 14 bases spanning the gap. This CDR3 spans 14 amino acids. CDR1 and CDR2 from the germline V gene are SEHNR and FQNEAQ (reference sequence). The CDR3 coding sequence is TGTGCCAGCAGCCCGGACATCACGGGTCAGCCCCAGCATTTT. This encodes CASSPDITGQPQHF.

The chain uses TRBV19 and TRBJ2-7; 7 nucleotides agree with TRBD1. V lost 4 bases and J lost 3; bases outside the gene matches: 6. CDR1 is LNHDA and CDR2 is SQIVND in the germline V gene (reference sequence). CDR3 length equals 14 residues. The CDR3 DNA reads as TGTGCCAGTAGTACTGCCGGGACAGACTACGAGCAGTACTTC. Amino acid sequence: CASSTAGTDYEQYF.

The chain carries TRBV28 and TRBJ1-1; 9 nucleotides line up with TRBD1. The J segment lost 0 bases and the V segment lost 5 bases, leaving 7 bases of the junction unmatched. Germline-derived CDR1 and CDR2 are MDHEN and SYDVKM. CDR3 size: 16 residues. This CDR3 reads CASSLGQGPMNTEAFF. CDR3 coding DNA: TGTGCCAGCAGTCTTGGACAGGGGCCCATGAACACTGAAGCTTTCTTT. Filled out from reference TRBV28 and TRBJ1-1, the complete variable domain reads DVKVTQSSRYLVKRTGEKVFLECVQDMDHENMFWYRQDPGLGLRLIYFSYDVKMKEKGDIPEGYSVSREKKERFSLILESASTNQTSMYLCASSLGQGPMNTEAFFGQGTRLTVV.

V usage is TRBV30 and J usage is TRBJ1-4, with TRBD1 matching over 8 bases. V was clipped by 0 bases and J by 7 bases; unmatched bases: 10. CDR1 and CDR2 (germline): GTSNPN, SVGIG (reference sequence). The CDR3 has 16 residues. For the CDR3, the DNA is TGTGCCTGGAGTGTACGAGTTACAGGGGGATTTGAAAAACTGTTTTTT. Its protein product is CAWSVRVTGGFEKLFF.

In this sample, this clone turned up once. The chain has TRBV19 and TRBJ2-1, with TRBD2 as a possible D gene (6 bases). CDR1 LNHDA and CDR2 SQIVND come from the germline V gene (reference sequence). V was pared by 6 bases and J by 4 bases, with 13 bases between. This CDR3 contains 14 residues. The CDR3 DNA reads TGTGCCAGTAGGGACGGGGACTTTTACAATGAGCAGTTCTTC. This gives the protein CASRDGDFYNEQFF.

The chain links TRBV2 to TRBJ2-2; 9 bases map to TRBD1. Losses at the gene ends were 6 bases for V and 7 bases for J; bases not matched to a gene: 9. CDR3 size: 15 residues. In germline, CDR1 is SNHLY, CDR2 FYNNEI. This chain's CDR3 is CASSGRTGVGGELFF. The CDR3 DNA is TGTGCCAGCAGCGGTAGGACAGGGGTTGGCGGGGAGCTGTTTTTT.

The chain combines TRBV2 with TRBJ2-7, with a possible D match to TRBD1 (6 bases). The CDR3 extends over 18 amino acids. Trimming took 6 bases from V and 2 from J, leaving 26 bases between them. CDR1 is SNHLY and CDR2 is FYNNEI in the germline V gene. In nucleotides, the CDR3 is TGTGCCAGCAGAGCCGGGACGGTGGTTTCTAGGGGGACCTACGAGCAGTACTTC. Translated, it gives CASRAGTVVSRGTYEQYF.

This chain uses TRBV2 with TRBJ1-1; a possible D gene is TRBD1 (5 bases). Germline V lookup: CDR1 SNHLY, CDR2 FYNNEI. V lost 8 bases and J 0 bases, leaving 10 bases between the germline ends. There are 13 residues in the CDR3. This CDR3 reads CASFYRMNTEAFF. CDR3 coding DNA: TGTGCCAGCTTTTACAGGATGAACACTGAAGCTTTCTTT.

The genes are TRBV19 and TRBJ2-1; D is perhaps TRBD1 (5 bases). CDR1 is LNHDA, CDR2 SQIVND, per germline (reference sequence). This CDR3 is 13 amino acids long. Between the trimmed V and J ends, which lost 7 bases and 4 bases, there was a span of 11 bases. The CDR3 DNA sequence: TGTGCCAGTACCTTTGGGGCATACAATGAGCAGTTCTTC. This translates into CASTFGAYNEQFF.

In this sample, this clone turned up a few times. The chain carries TRBV6-2 or TRBV6-3 and TRBJ1-1, with a tentative D call TRBD1 (5 bases). The CDR3 loop spans 15 amino acids. With 1 base removed from V and 1 base from J, the gap between germline ends came to 10 bases. Germline V gives CDR1 MNHEY, CDR2 SVGEGT. The CDR3 protein is CASSYLGGPNTEAFF. The CDR3 nucleotides are TGTGCCAGCAGTTACTTGGGGGGACCGAACACTGAAGCTTTCTTT.

The rearrangement links TRBV28 to TRBJ1-5; D is unresolved. The CDR3 has 12 amino acids. Trimming took 5 bases from V and 12 from J, leaving 14 bases between them. Germline CDR1 MDHEN, CDR2 SYDVKM. The CDR3 DNA follows: TGTGCCAGCAGTACCCCTAGTTCTCGCCAGCATTTT. Translating gives CASSTPSSRQHF.

The V call is TRBV20-1, the J call TRBJ2-5; tentative D call: TRBD2 (6 bases). The CDR3 totals 12 residues. Trimming removed 3 bases from V and 4 bases from J, with 9 bases in between. The germline V gene encodes CDR1 DFQATT and CDR2 SNEGSKA (reference sequence). In DNA, the CDR3 is TGCAGTGCTAGTCCCGGGGGAGAGACCCAGTACTTC. Protein: CSASPGGETQYF.

The J gene is TRBJ1-3, the V gene TRBV7-8; TRBD1 matches 8 bases. This CDR3 comprises 17 residues. The V gene's germline CDR1 is SGHVS and CDR2 FQNEAQ. J was trimmed by 0 bases and V by 0 bases; bases with no gene match: 4. The CDR3 is CASSLAFTGGSGNTIYF. CDR3 nucleotides: TGTGCCAGCAGCTTAGCGTTCACAGGGGGCTCTGGAAACACCATATATTTT.

The chain links TRBV30 to TRBJ1-4, with 8 bases that match TRBD1. Germline values: CDR1 GTSNPN, CDR2 SVGIG (reference sequence). This CDR3 is built from 13 residues. The V and J ends lost 5 bases and 4 bases, in that order; junction bases with no gene match: 3. CDR3 DNA: TGTGCCTGGGGACAGGGCCTTAATGAAAAACTGTTTTTT. Encoded protein: CAWGQGLNEKLFF.

The chain combines TRBV20-1 with TRBJ1-5; D unresolved. The V and J ends lost 3 bases and 1 base respectively, with 7 bases between them. CDR3 size: 13 residues. Germline V lookup: CDR1 DFQATT, CDR2 SNEGSKA (reference sequence). CDR3 amino acids: CSASGRSNQPQHF. In DNA form, the CDR3 reads TGCAGTGCTAGTGGGCGGAGCAATCAGCCCCAGCATTTT.